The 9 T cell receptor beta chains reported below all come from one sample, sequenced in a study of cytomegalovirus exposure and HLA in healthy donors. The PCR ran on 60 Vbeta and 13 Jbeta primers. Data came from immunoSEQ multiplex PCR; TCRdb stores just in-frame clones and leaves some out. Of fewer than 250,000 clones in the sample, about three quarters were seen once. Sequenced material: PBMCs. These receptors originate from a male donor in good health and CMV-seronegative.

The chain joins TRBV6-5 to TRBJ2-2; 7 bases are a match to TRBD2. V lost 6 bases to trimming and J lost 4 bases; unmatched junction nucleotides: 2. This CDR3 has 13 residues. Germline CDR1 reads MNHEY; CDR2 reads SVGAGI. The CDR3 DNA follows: TGTGCCAGCAGGTCTAGCGGCACCGGGGAGCTGTTTTTT. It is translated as CASRSSGTGELFF.

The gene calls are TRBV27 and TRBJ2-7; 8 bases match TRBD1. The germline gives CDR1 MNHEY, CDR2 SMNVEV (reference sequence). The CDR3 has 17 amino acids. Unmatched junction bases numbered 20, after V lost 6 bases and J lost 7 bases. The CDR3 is CASSLITGRQGAGEQYF. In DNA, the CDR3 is TGTGCCAGCAGCCTAATAACGGGGAGGCAGGGGGCGGGGGAGCAGTACTTC.

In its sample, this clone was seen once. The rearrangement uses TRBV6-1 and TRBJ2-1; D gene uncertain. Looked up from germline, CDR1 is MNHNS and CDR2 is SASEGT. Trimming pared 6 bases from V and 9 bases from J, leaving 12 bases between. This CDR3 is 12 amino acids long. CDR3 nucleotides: TGTGCCAGCAGCACGCTAATTAGTGAGCAGTTCTTC. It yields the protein CASSTLISEQFF.

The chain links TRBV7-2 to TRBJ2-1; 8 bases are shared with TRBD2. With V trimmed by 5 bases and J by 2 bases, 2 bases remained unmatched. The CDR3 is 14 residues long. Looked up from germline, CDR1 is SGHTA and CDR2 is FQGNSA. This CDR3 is CASSPGLAYNEQFF. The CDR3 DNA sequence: TGTGCCAGCAGCCCGGGACTAGCCTACAATGAGCAGTTCTTC.

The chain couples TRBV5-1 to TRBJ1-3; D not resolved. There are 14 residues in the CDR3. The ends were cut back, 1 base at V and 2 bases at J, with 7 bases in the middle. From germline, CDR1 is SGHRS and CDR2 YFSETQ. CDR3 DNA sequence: TGCGCCAGCAGCTTGCGGGGTACTGGAAACACCATATATTTT. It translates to CASSLRGTGNTIYF.

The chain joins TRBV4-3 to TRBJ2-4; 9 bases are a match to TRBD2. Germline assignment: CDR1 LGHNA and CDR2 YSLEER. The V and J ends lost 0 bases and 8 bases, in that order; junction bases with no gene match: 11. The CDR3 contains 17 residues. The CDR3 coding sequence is TGCGCCAGCAGCCAAGATCCTCTGCGGGGGGGCGGTCACATTCAGTACTTC. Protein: CASSQDPLRGGGHIQYF.

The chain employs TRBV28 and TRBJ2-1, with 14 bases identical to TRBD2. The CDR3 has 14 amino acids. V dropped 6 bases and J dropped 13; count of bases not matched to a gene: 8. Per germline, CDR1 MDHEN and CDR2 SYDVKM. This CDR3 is CASRPGLAGGAQFF. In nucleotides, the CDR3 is TGTGCCAGCAGACCAGGACTAGCGGGGGGCGCCCAGTTCTTC.

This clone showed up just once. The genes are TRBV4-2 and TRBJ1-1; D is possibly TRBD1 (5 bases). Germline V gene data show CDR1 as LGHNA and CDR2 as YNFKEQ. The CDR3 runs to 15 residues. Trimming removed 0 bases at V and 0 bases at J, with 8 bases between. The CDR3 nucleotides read TGTGCCAGCAGCCAAGATGGGACTGTGAACACTGAAGCTTTCTTT. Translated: CASSQDGTVNTEAFF.

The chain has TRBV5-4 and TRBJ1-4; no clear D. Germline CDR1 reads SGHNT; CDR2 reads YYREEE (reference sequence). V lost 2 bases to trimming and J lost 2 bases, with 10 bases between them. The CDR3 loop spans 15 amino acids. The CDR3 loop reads CASSFPGGTNEKLFF. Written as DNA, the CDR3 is TGTGCCAGCAGCTTCCCAGGAGGCACTAATGAAAAACTGTTTTTT.